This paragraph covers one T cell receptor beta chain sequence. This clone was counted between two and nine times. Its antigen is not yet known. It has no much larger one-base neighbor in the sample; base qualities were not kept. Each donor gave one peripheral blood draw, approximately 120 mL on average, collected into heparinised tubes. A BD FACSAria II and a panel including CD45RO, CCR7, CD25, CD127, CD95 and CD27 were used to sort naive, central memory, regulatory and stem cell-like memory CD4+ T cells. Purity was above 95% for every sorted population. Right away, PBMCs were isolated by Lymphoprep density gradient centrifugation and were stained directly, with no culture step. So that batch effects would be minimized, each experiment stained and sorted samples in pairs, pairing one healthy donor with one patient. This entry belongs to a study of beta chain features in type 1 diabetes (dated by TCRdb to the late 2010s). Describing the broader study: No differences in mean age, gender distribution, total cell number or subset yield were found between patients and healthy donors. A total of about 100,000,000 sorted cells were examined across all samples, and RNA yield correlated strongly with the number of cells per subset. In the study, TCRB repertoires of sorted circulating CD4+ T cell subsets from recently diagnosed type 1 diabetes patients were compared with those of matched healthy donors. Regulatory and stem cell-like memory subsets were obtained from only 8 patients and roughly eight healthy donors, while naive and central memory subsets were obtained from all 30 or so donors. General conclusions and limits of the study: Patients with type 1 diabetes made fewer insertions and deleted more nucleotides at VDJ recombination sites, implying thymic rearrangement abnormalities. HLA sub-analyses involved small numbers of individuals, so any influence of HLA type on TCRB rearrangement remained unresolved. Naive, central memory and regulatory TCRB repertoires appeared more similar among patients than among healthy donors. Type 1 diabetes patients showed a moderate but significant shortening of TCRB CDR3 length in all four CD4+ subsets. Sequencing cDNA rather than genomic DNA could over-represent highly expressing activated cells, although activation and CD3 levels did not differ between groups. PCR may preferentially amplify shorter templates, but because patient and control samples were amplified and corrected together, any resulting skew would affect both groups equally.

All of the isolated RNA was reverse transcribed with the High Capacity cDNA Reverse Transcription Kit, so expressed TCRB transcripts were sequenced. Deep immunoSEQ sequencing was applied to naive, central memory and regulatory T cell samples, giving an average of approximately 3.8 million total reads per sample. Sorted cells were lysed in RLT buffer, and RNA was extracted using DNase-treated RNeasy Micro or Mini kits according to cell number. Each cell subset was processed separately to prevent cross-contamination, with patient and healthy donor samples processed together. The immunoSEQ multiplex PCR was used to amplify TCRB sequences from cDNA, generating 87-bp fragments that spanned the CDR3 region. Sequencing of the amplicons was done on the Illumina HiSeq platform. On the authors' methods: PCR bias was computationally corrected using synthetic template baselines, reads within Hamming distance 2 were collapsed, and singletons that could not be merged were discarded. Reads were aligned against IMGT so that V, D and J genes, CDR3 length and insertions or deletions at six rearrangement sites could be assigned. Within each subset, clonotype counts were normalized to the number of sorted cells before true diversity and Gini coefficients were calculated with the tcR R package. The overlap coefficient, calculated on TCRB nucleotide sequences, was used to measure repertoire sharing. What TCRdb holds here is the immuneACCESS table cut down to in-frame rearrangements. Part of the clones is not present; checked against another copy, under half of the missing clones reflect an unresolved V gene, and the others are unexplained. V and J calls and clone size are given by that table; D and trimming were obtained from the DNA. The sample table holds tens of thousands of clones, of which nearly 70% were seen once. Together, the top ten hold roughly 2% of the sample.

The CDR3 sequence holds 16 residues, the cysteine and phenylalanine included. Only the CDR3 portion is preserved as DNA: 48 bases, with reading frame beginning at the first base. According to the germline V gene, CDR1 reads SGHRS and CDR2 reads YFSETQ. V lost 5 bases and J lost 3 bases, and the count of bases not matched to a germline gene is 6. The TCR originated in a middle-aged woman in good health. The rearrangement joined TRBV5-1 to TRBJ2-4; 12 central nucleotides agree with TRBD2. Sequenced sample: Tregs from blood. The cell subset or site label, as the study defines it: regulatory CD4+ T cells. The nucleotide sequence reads TGCGCCAGCAGTCCAACTAGCGGGGGGTACAAAAACATTCAGTACTTC. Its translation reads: CASSPTSGGYKNIQYF.